These 15 T cell receptor beta chains came from one sample sequenced in a study of T cells in Graves' hyperthyroidism and ophthalmopathy. Amplified regions were TCR beta CDR3 sequences from RNA transcripts. A set of HTBI primers served as the primers for a first-round RT-PCR of the TCR CDR3. TCRdb itself ran the multiplex PCR reads through MiXCR, one entry per CDR3 protein. The table lists fewer than 550,000 distinct CDR3 sequences, around a sixth of them singletons, with approximately 14% in the top ten. Sequencing input: blood. Source of these receptors: a woman aged 18-29 years with Graves' hyperthyroidism.

The chain couples TRBV27 to TRBJ2-5; D is uncertain. Germline-derived CDR1 and CDR2 are MNHEY and SMNVEV (reference sequence). This CDR3 spans 10 amino acids. With 8 bases removed from V and 5 bases from J, the gap between germline ends came to 6 bases. The CDR3, as DNA: TGTGCCAGCTGGGGTGAGACCCAGTACTTC. Translated, it gives CASWGETQYF.

CDR3 in amino acids: CASSLGVTGFYGYTF. The DNA for the CDR3 is TGTGCCAGCAGCTTAGGAGTGACAGGATTCTATGGCTACACCTTC. The V call is TRBV11-1, the J call TRBJ1-2; D may be TRBD1 (6 bases). This CDR3 has 15 amino acids. CDR1 is SGHAT, CDR2 FQDESV, per germline (reference sequence). The germline V and J ends were trimmed by 1 base and 4 bases, with 13 bases remaining between them.

The chain uses TRBV2 and TRBJ2-7; TRBD2 aligns across 10 bases. Germline assignment: CDR1 SNHLY and CDR2 FYNNEI. The CDR3 covers 15 residues. V lost 7 bases, J lost 3 bases, and 9 bases stayed unmatched. The CDR3 is CASKPIAGGLYEQYF. CDR3 bases: TGTGCCAGCAAGCCAATAGCGGGGGGTCTCTACGAGCAGTACTTC.

A few counts support this clonotype. The V and J genes are TRBV5-6 and TRBJ2-2; D possibly corresponds to TRBD2 (5 bases). The CDR3 extends over 12 amino acids. Trimming stripped 9 bases from V and 3 bases from J, with 9 bases between. The germline V gene has CDR1 SGHDT and CDR2 YYEEEE. This CDR3 is CATGKDTGELFF. As DNA, the CDR3 is TGTGCCACCGGGAAGGACACCGGGGAGCTGTTTTTT.

This clonotype has more than one count but fewer than ten. This CDR3 reads CASSVERTFGNTIYF. CDR3 nucleotide sequence: TGTGCCAGCAGTGTCGAAAGAACCTTCGGAAACACCATATATTTT. The rearrangement links TRBV2 to TRBJ1-3; D not certain. Looked up from germline, CDR1 is SNHLY and CDR2 is FYNNEI. The CDR3 spans 15 residues. The germline V and J ends were trimmed by 4 bases and 4 bases, with 14 bases remaining between them.

The V and J genes are TRBV5-6 and TRBJ2-2, with D perhaps matching TRBD1 (6 bases). Trimming removed 2 bases from V and 3 bases from J, with 11 bases in between. Per the germline V gene, CDR1 is SGHDT and CDR2 is YYEEEE. The CDR3 is made up of 15 amino acids. The CDR3 here is CASSLWDTDTGELFF. The CDR3 DNA is TGTGCCAGCAGCTTATGGGACACAGACACCGGGGAGCTGTTTTTT. Filled out from reference TRBV5-6 and TRBJ2-2, the complete variable domain reads DAGVTQSPTHLIKTRGQQVTLRCSPKSGHDTVSWYQQALGQGPQFIFQYYEEEERQRGNFPDRFSGHQFPNYSSELNVNALLLGDSALYLCASSLWDTDTGELFFGEGSRLTVL.

This clonotype was seen at least ten times. The chain is built from TRBV6-2 or TRBV6-3 and TRBJ2-1; either TRBD1 or TRBD2 may fit D (5 bases each). This CDR3 region has 15 residues. Germline V CDR1 and CDR2: MNHEY, SVGEGT. V was shortened by 1 base and J by 6 bases, with 13 bases between the two germline ends. As DNA, the CDR3 is TGTGCCAGCAGTTACTTGGGACCGCCGTTCAATGAGCAGTTCTTC. It yields the protein CASSYLGPPFNEQFF.

The chain is built from TRBV5-1 and TRBJ2-1; 12 bases align to TRBD1. Germline V gives CDR1 SGHRS, CDR2 YFSETQ. The CDR3 is made up of 14 amino acids. Trimming cost V 4 bases and J 9 bases; bases outside gene matches: 5. The CDR3 loop is CASSQGQGAGEQFF. The CDR3 nucleotides read TGCGCCAGCAGCCAGGGACAGGGGGCAGGTGAGCAGTTCTTC. The whole variable domain, filled in from reference TRBV5-1 and TRBJ2-1, reads KAGVTQTPRYLIKTRGQQVTLSCSPISGHRSVSWYQQTPGQGLQFLFEYFSETQRNKGNFPGRFSGRQFSNSRSEMNVSTLELGDSALYLCASSQGQGAGEQFFGPGTRLTVL.

This clonotype appeared many times. This sequence joins TRBV5-1 and TRBJ1-1, with 9 bases that match TRBD1. The V and J ends lost 4 bases and 4 bases, in that order; junction bases with no gene match: 11. This CDR3 spans 16 amino acids. Germline-derived CDR1 and CDR2 are SGHRS and YFSETQ. Here the CDR3 reads CASSLEQGARPTEAFF. DNA for the CDR3: TGCGCCAGCAGCCTCGAACAGGGGGCGCGTCCCACTGAAGCTTTCTTT.

Points on this clonotype: One end of the junction varies from germline; a read error may be responsible. The chain has TRBV11-2 and TRBJ2-7, with a tentative D call TRBD2 (6 bases). CDR3 length: 18 amino acids. The germline V gene has CDR1 SGHAT and CDR2 FQNNGV. As DNA, the CDR3 is TGCGCCAGCAGCCATCCGGAAAGTAGCGGAGGCCCCTCCTACGAGCAGTACTTC. Translating gives CASSHPESSGGPSYEQYF.

This clonotype was detected many times. This sequence joins TRBV5-1 and TRBJ2-1, with D perhaps matching TRBD2 (6 bases). Germline CDR1 is SGHRS and CDR2 is YFSETQ. There are 13 residues in the CDR3. V lost 4 bases to trimming and J lost 3 bases, with 8 bases between them. CDR3 in amino acids: CASSVGGYNEQFF. In DNA form, the CDR3 reads TGCGCCAGCAGCGTCGGGGGCTACAATGAGCAGTTCTTC.

This clonotype was observed at least ten times. CDR3 DNA sequence: TGTGCCAGCAGTTCAGGGACAGGCCGGGGAGGCTACACCTTC. Amino acids: CASSSGTGRGGYTF. The V and J genes are TRBV12-3 or TRBV12-4 and TRBJ1-2; 8 bases are a match to TRBD1. The CDR3 is 14 residues long. V was clipped by 4 bases and J by 8 bases; unmatched bases: 9.

The chain is built from TRBV27 and TRBJ2-1; 8 nucleotides line up with TRBD1. This CDR3 has 15 residues. V was clipped by 3 bases and J by 3 bases; unmatched bases: 4. Germline loops: CDR1 MNHEY, CDR2 SMNVEV (reference sequence). In DNA, the CDR3 is TGTGCCAGCAGTTTCCGGACAGGGCTCTACAATGAGCAGTTCTTC. Its protein is CASSFRTGLYNEQFF.

This clonotype came up a few times. The CDR3 DNA reads TGCGCCAGCAGCCCCGGAGGGAACGGGGGGGGGTACAATGAGCAGTTCTTC. Translating it yields CASSPGGNGGGYNEQFF. The rearrangement links TRBV4-1 to TRBJ2-1; 8 bases map to TRBD2. The germline CDR1 and CDR2 sequences are MGHRA and YSYEKL. The ends lost 4 bases at V and 4 bases at J; junction bases unmatched: 12. The CDR3 consists of 17 residues.

This clonotype was recorded many times. This chain joins TRBV6-1 and TRBJ1-1, with a possible D match to TRBD1 (6 bases). CDR1 and CDR2 (germline): MNHNS, SASEGT. The CDR3 totals 14 residues. V shed 5 bases and J shed 1 base, with 11 bases lying between them. The CDR3: CASSYPGQNTEAFF. CDR3 nucleotide sequence: TGTGCCAGCAGTTATCCGGGACAGAACACTGAAGCTTTCTTT.